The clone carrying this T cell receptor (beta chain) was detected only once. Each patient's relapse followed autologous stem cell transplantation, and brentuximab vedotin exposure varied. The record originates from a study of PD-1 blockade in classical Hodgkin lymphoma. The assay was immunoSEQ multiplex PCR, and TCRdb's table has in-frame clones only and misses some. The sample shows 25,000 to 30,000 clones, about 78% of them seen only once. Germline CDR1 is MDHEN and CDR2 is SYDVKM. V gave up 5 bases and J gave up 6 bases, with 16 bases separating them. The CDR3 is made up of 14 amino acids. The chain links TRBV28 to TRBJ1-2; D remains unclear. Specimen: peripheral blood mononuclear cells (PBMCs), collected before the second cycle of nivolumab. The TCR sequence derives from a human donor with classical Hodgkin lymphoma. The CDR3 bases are TGTGCCAGCAGTATTCGGCCCGGAGATAATGGCTACACCTTC. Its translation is CASSIRPGDNGYTF.